Shown below are 24 T cell receptor beta chains from a single sample sequenced in a study of blood T cell repertoires in COVID-19. The method was immunoSEQ multiplex PCR; TCRdb's version includes in-frame clones alone and lacks a portion of them. The table shows hundreds of thousands of clones, with around 87% occurring only once. Sample: peripheral blood. The receptor set was obtained from a human donor in a cohort sampled during active COVID-19.

This clone was seen a handful of times. This chain uses TRBV30 with TRBJ1-1; 7 nucleotides agree with TRBD1. The length of the CDR3 is 13 residues. J lost 7 bases, V lost 1 base, and 6 bases had no gene match. Germline V CDR1 and CDR2: GTSNPN, SVGIG (reference sequence). CDR3 sequence (DNA): TGTGCCTGGAGTGCCCAGGGGGTTGGTGAAGCTTTCTTT. This gives the protein CAWSAQGVGEAFF.

The V and J genes are TRBV5-5 and TRBJ1-2; 8 positions match TRBD1. V trimming: 4 bases; J trimming: 5 bases; junction bases outside the gene matches: 10. CDR1 and CDR2 from the germline V gene are SGHKS and YYEKEE (reference sequence). The CDR3 covers 15 residues. DNA of the CDR3: TGTGCCAGCAGCGAAGGACAGGGTAACCAATATGGCTACACCTTC. Amino acids: CASSEGQGNQYGYTF.

The chain links TRBV10-3 to TRBJ2-1; TRBD1 might be the D (6 bases). Per the germline V gene, CDR1 is ENHRY and CDR2 is SYGVKD. The CDR3 is 14 amino acids. Deletions cut 3 bases from V and 5 bases from J, with 11 bases between. The CDR3 region is CAISDKGGDNEQFF. The DNA of the CDR3 is TGTGCCATCAGTGACAAAGGGGGTGACAATGAGCAGTTCTTC.

This clone was seen a handful of times. This chain uses TRBV2 with TRBJ1-5, with a weak D call TRBD1 (6 bases). There are 17 residues in the CDR3. Germline V lookup: CDR1 SNHLY, CDR2 FYNNEI. V lost 2 bases and J lost 2, with 16 bases in between. Here the CDR3 DNA reads TGTGCCAGCAGTGAATTGGGTAGGGCAGGGGGCAATCAGCCCCAGCATTTT. It yields the protein CASSELGRAGGNQPQHF.

The chain joins TRBV20-1 to TRBJ2-7; TRBD2 agrees at 7 bases. This CDR3 is 14 amino acids long. From germline, CDR1 is DFQATT and CDR2 SNEGSKA (reference sequence). The junction had 10 bases not matched to a gene; V was cut back by 3 bases and J by 5 bases. The CDR3 loop reads CSASVGLVSDEQYF. The CDR3 nucleotides read TGCAGTGCTAGTGTCGGACTAGTTTCTGACGAGCAGTACTTC.

The chain joins TRBV19 to TRBJ2-5; 7 bases agree with TRBD1. Germline assignment: CDR1 LNHDA and CDR2 SQIVND (reference sequence). The CDR3 has 15 residues. The V segment lost 4 bases and the J segment 1 base; nucleotides outside the gene matches: 6. Written as DNA, the CDR3 is TGTGCCAGTAGTACGGGACAGCAGATCCAAGAGACCCAGTACTTC. Translated, it gives CASSTGQQIQETQYF.

The count of this clone is one. The chain employs TRBV3-1 (or the pseudogene TRBV3-2) and TRBJ1-1; no clear D. In germline, CDR1 is LGHDT, CDR2 YNNKEL (reference sequence). V was pared by 0 bases and J by 2 bases, with 25 bases between. The CDR3 is made up of 20 amino acids. The CDR3 sequence is CASSQETYRSAKYRNTEAFF. CDR3 nucleotide sequence: TGTGCCAGCAGCCAAGAAACATACCGGAGTGCCAAATACCGCAACACTGAAGCTTTCTTT.

The chain is built from TRBV9 and TRBJ1-6; 7 nucleotides match TRBD1. Germline trimming cut 0 bases from V and 1 base from J; bases unmatched to any gene: 10. The germline gives CDR1 SGDLS, CDR2 YYNGEE. The CDR3 consists of 19 residues. The CDR3 DNA reads TGTGCCAGCAGCGTAGGTGCAGACAGGGCTGGATCCTATAATTCACCCCTCCACTTT. Protein: CASSVGADRAGSYNSPLHF.

The genes are TRBV18 and TRBJ1-1, with TRBD1 as a possible D gene (5 bases). The V gene lost 4 bases and the J gene lost 3 bases, with 12 bases spanning the gap. Germline V gene lookup returns CDR1 KGHSH and CDR2 LQKENI. The CDR3 length is 14 residues. CDR3 loop: CASSLRQTDTEAFF. CDR3 sequence (DNA): TGTGCCAGCTCACTCCGACAGACCGACACTGAAGCTTTCTTT.

The chain's CDR3 is CASSSADLRAGNTEAFF. DNA for the CDR3: TGTGCCAGCAGCTCGGCTGACCTCAGGGCCGGGAACACTGAAGCTTTCTTT. V gene TRBV13 combines with J gene TRBJ1-1; the D gene is possibly TRBD1 (5 bases). The V gene lost 4 bases and the J gene lost 1 base, with 19 bases spanning the gap. This CDR3 is 17 amino acids long. The germline CDR1 and CDR2 sequences are PRHDT and FYEKMQ (reference sequence). Supplemented by reference TRBV13 and TRBJ1-1, the full variable domain reads AAGVIQSPRHLIKEKRETATLKCYPIPRHDTVYWYQQGPGQDPQFLISFYEKMQSDKGSIPDRFSAQQFSDYHSELNMSSLELGDSALYFCASSSADLRAGNTEAFFGQGTRLTVV.

The V gene is TRBV3-1 (or the pseudogene TRBV3-2), the J gene TRBJ2-3, with 7 bases aligning to TRBD1. Germline trimming cut 0 bases from V and 2 bases from J; bases unmatched to any gene: 2. The CDR3 totals 15 residues. Germline V lookup: CDR1 LGHDT, CDR2 YNNKEL (reference sequence). The CDR3 reads CASSQEDRATDTQYF. CDR3 nucleotides: TGTGCCAGCAGCCAAGAAGACAGGGCCACAGATACGCAGTATTTT.

This chain connects TRBV10-2 to TRBJ2-2; TRBD2 agrees at 9 bases. V lost 6 bases to trimming and J lost 6 bases; unmatched junction nucleotides: 11. Looked up from germline, CDR1 is WSHSY and CDR2 is SAAADI. The CDR3 loop spans 16 amino acids. CDR3 coding DNA: TGCGCCAGCAGGCCGGGGGGAGCGGGGGGAGCCGGGGAGCTGTTTTTT. It codes for CASRPGGAGGAGELFF.

This clone was detected only a few times. The CDR3 reads CASSHPRETQYF. CDR3 coding DNA: TGCGCCAGCAGCCACCCGCGGGAGACCCAGTACTTC. V usage is TRBV4-1 and J usage is TRBJ2-5, with no clear D. Trimming removed 3 bases at V and 5 bases at J, with 7 bases between. The CDR3 spans 12 residues. The germline CDR1 and CDR2 sequences are MGHRA and YSYEKL.

The chain couples TRBV18 to TRBJ1-2; D is ambiguous. Germline CDR1 is KGHSH and CDR2 is LQKENI. This CDR3 is 14 amino acids long. The V end was cut by 6 bases, the J end by 3 bases, with 14 bases between. The CDR3 spells CASSPRWAYYGYTF. In DNA, the CDR3 is TGTGCCAGCTCCCCGAGATGGGCCTACTATGGCTACACCTTC.

The gene calls are TRBV19 and TRBJ1-2; D may be TRBD1 (5 bases). This CDR3 comprises 17 residues. With 3 bases removed from V and 4 bases from J, the gap between germline ends came to 21 bases. CDR1 and CDR2 (germline): LNHDA, SQIVND (reference sequence). CDR3 sequence: CASSIPGGATRSYGYTF. In nucleotides, the CDR3 is TGTGCCAGTAGTATCCCGGGGGGAGCCACGAGGTCCTATGGCTACACCTTC.

CDR3 coding DNA: TGTGCCAGCAGTTACAGTTACAGGGGAGATTCTGGAAACACCATATATTTT. This sequence encodes CASSYSYRGDSGNTIYF. The rearrangement uses TRBV28 and TRBJ1-3, with 7 nucleotides matching TRBD1. The germline V gene encodes CDR1 MDHEN and CDR2 SYDVKM. The V gene end was trimmed by 4 bases and the J gene end by 1 base; junction bases not matched to a gene: 10. The CDR3 length is 17 residues.

The chain links TRBV27 to TRBJ2-3, with 8 bases matching TRBD1. The CDR3 extends over 17 amino acids. Losses at the gene ends were 2 bases for V and 3 bases for J; bases not matched to a gene: 10. The germline V gene has CDR1 MNHEY and CDR2 SMNVEV (reference sequence). This CDR3 is CASSLSGRGHQTDTQYF. The CDR3 DNA reads as TGTGCCAGCAGTTTAAGTGGCAGGGGGCATCAAACAGATACGCAGTATTTT.

This clone was seen only a few times. This sequence joins TRBV9 and TRBJ1-6, with a tentative D call TRBD1 (5 bases). Trimming removed 4 bases at V and 7 bases at J, with 12 bases between. This CDR3 region has 14 residues. In germline, CDR1 is SGDLS, CDR2 YYNGEE. In DNA, the CDR3 is TGTGCCAGCAGCTTCAGGGTGGAGAATTCACCCCTCCACTTT. It specifies CASSFRVENSPLHF.

This clone was counted a single time. V and J are TRBV30 and TRBJ1-1; the D gene is possibly TRBD1 (6 bases). The germline V gene has CDR1 GTSNPN and CDR2 SVGIG (reference sequence). The ends were cut back, 5 bases at V and 4 bases at J, with 14 bases in the middle. This CDR3 spans 13 amino acids. This CDR3 reads CAWESSGVTEAFF. In DNA form, the CDR3 reads TGTGCCTGGGAGAGCTCAGGGGTCACTGAAGCTTTCTTT.

V usage is TRBV6-6 and J usage is TRBJ1-5; no firm D call. Germline V gene data show CDR1 as MNHNY and CDR2 as SVGAGI (reference sequence). V gave up 2 bases and J gave up 1 base, with 12 bases separating them. The CDR3 length is 16 residues. The CDR3 DNA is TGTGCCAGCAGTTACAGCACCCGATCGAGCAATCAGCCCCAGCATTTT. The encoded protein is CASSYSTRSSNQPQHF.

J is TRBJ2-2 and V is TRBV5-1; D call uncertain. V dropped 6 bases and J dropped 0 bases, with 15 bases sitting between them. Per germline, CDR1 SGHRS and CDR2 YFSETQ. The CDR3 covers 16 residues. This CDR3 is CASTRTATSNTGELFF. The DNA for the CDR3 is TGCGCCAGCACGCGAACGGCGACTTCGAACACCGGGGAGCTGTTTTTT.

The chain uses TRBV19 and TRBJ1-5, with D uncertain. There are 18 residues in the CDR3. Trimming took off 0 bases at V and 1 base at J, with 16 bases between the two ends. From germline, CDR1 is LNHDA and CDR2 SQIVND (reference sequence). The CDR3 spells CASSIDSGRPKSNQPQHF. In DNA form, the CDR3 reads TGTGCCAGTAGTATAGATAGCGGTCGGCCGAAAAGCAATCAGCCCCAGCATTTT.

In this sample, this clone turned up many times. The chain joins TRBV5-1 to TRBJ2-2; TRBD2 matches at 11 bases. With V trimmed by 3 bases and J by 3 bases, 4 bases remained unmatched. The CDR3 runs 16 residues. From germline, CDR1 is SGHRS and CDR2 YFSETQ. This chain's CDR3 is CASSSTSGGYTGELFF. CDR3 nucleotide sequence: TGCGCCAGCAGCTCCACTAGCGGGGGTTACACCGGGGAGCTGTTTTTT.

V gene TRBV30 combines with J gene TRBJ1-2, with a weak D call TRBD1 (6 bases). Germline values: CDR1 GTSNPN, CDR2 SVGIG (reference sequence). The ends were cut back, 4 bases at V and 5 bases at J, with 17 bases in the middle. The CDR3 totals 14 residues. The CDR3, as DNA: TGTGCCTGGACCCCTGACGCAGGGGTATATGGCTACACCTTC. Its protein product is CAWTPDAGVYGYTF.